This T cell receptor (beta chain) emerged from a study of cytomegalovirus exposure and HLA in healthy donors. A word on this clone: The antigen remains undetermined.

The V and J ends lost 5 bases and 7 bases, in that order; junction bases with no gene match: 16. The CDR3 consists of 16 residues. The germline gives CDR1 SGHRS, CDR2 YFSETQ. Study conclusions and caveats: Rates of TCR association differed by HLA locus in a later analysis, with DRB1 highest and HLA-C lowest. For most TCR sequences rarity was the rule, although some public TCRs occurred in many donors. In a later analysis, a missense DCLRE1C variant was linked to TCR beta V- and J-gene trimming.

With 60 Vbeta and 13 Jbeta primers, the PCR was carried out. The method was immunoSEQ multiplex PCR; TCRdb's version includes in-frame clones alone and lacks a portion of them. Of 90,000 to 150,000 clones in the sample, less than 65% are singletons; the top ten hold 9% to 10%. The sequencing input was PBMCs. The rearrangement links TRBV5-1 to TRBJ1-1, with 8 positions matching TRBD1. The TCR comes from a man between 40 and 49 years old in good health and CMV-seropositive. The CDR3 DNA follows: TGCGCCAGCAGAGAACAGGGGGAGCCAACACTGGGTGAAGCTTTCTTT. This codes for CASREQGEPTLGEAFF.